This T cell receptor (beta chain) was profiled in a study of blood T cells in healthy people across ages. Turning to the study itself: Template-switching capture recovered about one barcoded beta molecule per two T cells. Findings of the study overall: Older age coincided with a roughly linear decline in TCR beta diversity per million T cells.

Sample-barcoded 5' priming and a J-beta primer mix drove a second PCR of roughly 7 to 11 cycles. TCRdb fed the 5' RACE reads into MiXCR, producing one record per CDR3 protein. The sample records 720,000 or so distinct CDR3 sequences, around 38% being singletons. CDR3 size: 15 residues. V was clipped by 3 bases and J by 0 bases, with 12 bases between them. Germline V lookup: CDR1 SGDLS, CDR2 YYNGEE. This clonotype was counted a few times. Its antigen is still unknown. The clonotype originates from a man older than 75 in good health. This chain joins TRBV9 and TRBJ2-5; no clear D. Sequencing was carried out using blood. The CDR3 reads CASSAAPSYQETQYF. CDR3 bases: TGTGCCAGCAGCGCCGCCCCCTCCTACCAAGAGACCCAGTACTTC.